This is a list of T cell receptor beta chains from one sample in a study of cytomegalovirus exposure and HLA in healthy donors. Clones were read by immunoSEQ multiplex PCR, and TCRdb kept only the in-frame ones, dropping some. The sample has about 110,000 clones; approximately 80% are singletons. Sequencing was performed on PBMCs. These receptors were obtained from a man aged 30-40 years in good health and CMV-seronegative. The CDR3 runs from the conserved cysteine through the conserved F or W.

j_call: TRBJ1-3
v_call: TRBV7-8
cdr3_aa: CASSLEGGSGNTIYF

j_call: TRBJ2-7
v_call: TRBV6-6
cdr3_aa: CASSYSAGNEQYF

j_call: TRBJ1-1
v_call: TRBV7-8
cdr3_aa: CASSLGVDSEAFF

j_call: TRBJ1-4
v_call: TRBV18
cdr3_aa: CASSPGQNEKLFF

j_call: TRBJ2-1
v_call: TRBV6-5
cdr3_aa: CASRKWGGENEQFF

j_call: TRBJ1-2
v_call: TRBV6-6
cdr3_aa: CASRGAGGEYGYTF

j_call: TRBJ1-2
v_call: TRBV9
cdr3_aa: CASSALEARGSRGYTF

j_call: TRBJ1-2
v_call: TRBV7-2
cdr3_aa: CASSPRQGKYGYTF

j_call: TRBJ2-7
v_call: TRBV6-5
cdr3_aa: CASSYGGQGVREQYF

j_call: TRBJ2-7
v_call: TRBV5-6
cdr3_aa: CASSITSLSYEQYF

j_call: TRBJ2-5
v_call: TRBV4-3
cdr3_aa: CASSQDKAGGPGETQYF

j_call: TRBJ2-3
v_call: TRBV18
cdr3_aa: CASSPTAGSPTDTQYF

j_call: TRBJ1-3
v_call: TRBV6-5
cdr3_aa: CASSYGARSGNTIYF

j_call: TRBJ2-7
v_call: TRBV5-1
cdr3_aa: CASSLGPDSAYEQYF

j_call: TRBJ2-5
v_call: TRBV4-3
cdr3_aa: CASSQIDGVGETQYF

j_call: TRBJ1-1
v_call: TRBV6-6
cdr3_aa: CASSYRFSGNTEAFF

j_call: .
v_call: TRBV6-5
cdr3_aa: CASSYRRQGYEQYF

j_call: .
v_call: TRBV28
cdr3_aa: CASESTSYEQYF

j_call: TRBJ2-3
v_call: TRBV19
cdr3_aa: CASSISPGVGRDTQYF

j_call: TRBJ2-3
v_call: TRBV10-1
cdr3_aa: CASSESKGVGADTQYF

j_call: TRBJ1-1
v_call: TRBV7-2
cdr3_aa: CASSFSVDTEAFF

j_call: TRBJ2-5
v_call: TRBV5-1
cdr3_aa: CASSLSGFGETQYF

j_call: TRBJ1-5
v_call: TRBV27
cdr3_aa: CASSYGADNQPQHF

j_call: TRBJ2-7
v_call: TRBV28
cdr3_aa: CASSPLDEYEQYF

j_call: TRBJ1-3
v_call: TRBV2
cdr3_aa: CASRAASSGNTIYF

j_call: TRBJ2-7
v_call: TRBV6-4
cdr3_aa: CASSDSIAGGCYEQYF

j_call: TRBJ2-3
v_call: TRBV25-1
cdr3_aa: CASREERGTDTQYF

j_call: TRBJ2-3
v_call: TRBV29-1
cdr3_aa: CSGRAGTEGTDTQYF

j_call: TRBJ1-2
v_call: TRBV4-3
cdr3_aa: CASSQLQGESYGYTF

j_call: TRBJ1-5
v_call: TRBV28
cdr3_aa: CASSGQGGWNQPQHF

j_call: TRBJ2-7
v_call: TRBV7-2
cdr3_aa: CASSGTGRYSYEQYF

j_call: TRBJ2-3
v_call: TRBV11-2
cdr3_aa: CASSSTTDTQYF

j_call: TRBJ2-3
v_call: TRBV11-2
cdr3_aa: CASSRGLAGGPITDTQYF

j_call: TRBJ1-5
v_call: TRBV28
cdr3_aa: CATHLWGGGNQPQHF

j_call: TRBJ2-2
v_call: TRBV30
cdr3_aa: CAWKLTRTGPGELFF

j_call: TRBJ2-1
v_call: TRBV7-2
cdr3_aa: CASSFKLGLEQFF

j_call: TRBJ1-2
v_call: TRBV7-9
cdr3_aa: CASSAGYGYTF

j_call: TRBJ1-1
v_call: TRBV7-8
cdr3_aa: CASSLGQMNTEAFF

j_call: TRBJ2-5
v_call: TRBV27
cdr3_aa: CASSLYPTRQETQYF

j_call: TRBJ2-7
v_call: TRBV13
cdr3_aa: CASSPTGLPERGASYEQYF

j_call: TRBJ2-3
v_call: TRBV5-8
cdr3_aa: CASSSGLQGDTDTQYF

j_call: TRBJ2-5
v_call: TRBV9
cdr3_aa: CASSVALNQETQYF

j_call: TRBJ2-7
v_call: TRBV5-4
cdr3_aa: CASSPAGQGAYEQYF

j_call: TRBJ1-2
v_call: TRBV6-5
cdr3_aa: CASSSPGTGGGYTF

j_call: TRBJ2-1
v_call: TRBV6-5
cdr3_aa: CASSYKGAGNEQFF

j_call: TRBJ2-3
v_call: TRBV9
cdr3_aa: CASSVGGGSLDTQYF

j_call: TRBJ2-1
v_call: TRBV27
cdr3_aa: CASRLLGTSRGTYYNEQFF

j_call: TRBJ1-6
v_call: TRBV6-1
cdr3_aa: CASSESGLYNSPLHF

j_call: TRBJ2-3
v_call: TRBV7-9
cdr3_aa: CASTLPLREADTQYF

j_call: TRBJ1-3
v_call: TRBV28
cdr3_aa: CASSSTGERGNTIYF

j_call: TRBJ2-3
v_call: TRBV29-1
cdr3_aa: CSVEGWQGALNTQYF

j_call: TRBJ2-1
v_call: TRBV5-6
cdr3_aa: CASRLLAGGSGEQFF

j_call: TRBJ1-1
v_call: TRBV25-1
cdr3_aa: CASSETGSTEAFF

j_call: TRBJ2-5
v_call: TRBV27
cdr3_aa: CASSMLSGRQETQYF

j_call: TRBJ1-2
v_call: TRBV7-9
cdr3_aa: CASSDKGVGGWYTF